This T cell receptor beta chain originates from a study of blood T cells in healthy people across ages. Only a few counts were recorded for this clonotype. Its antigen is still unknown. Looked up from germline, CDR1 is MNHEY and CDR2 is SMNVEV (reference sequence). The ends were cut back, 5 bases at V and 0 bases at J, with 11 bases in the middle. There are 14 residues in the CDR3. Overall study findings and caveats: Long-lived donors carried more naive CD4+ cells and greater diversity than aged donors.

Then a second PCR, running about 6 to 11 cycles, was carried out with a sample-barcoded 5' primer and a J-beta primer mix. Samples each returned at least 3 million CDR3-containing paired-end reads. MiXCR, applied by TCRdb to the 5' RACE reads, yields one record per CDR3 protein. Of hundreds of thousands of distinct CDR3 sequences in the sample, 50% to 65% are singletons; the top ten hold under 50%. V usage is TRBV27 and J usage is TRBJ2-7; D is uncertain. The source of this sequence is a man of 80 years or more in good health. Input material: blood. CDR3 sequence (DNA): TGTGCCAGCAGTCCACAATCGAGCTCCTACGAGCAGTACTTC. The encoded protein is CASSPQSSSYEQYF.